Listed below are T cell receptor beta chains from one sample, sequenced in a study of cytomegalovirus exposure and HLA in healthy donors. Assay used: immunoSEQ multiplex PCR; TCRdb lists only in-frame clones, some missing. The table records about 160,000 clones, approximately 70% of them present only once. Input material: PBMCs. These receptors all come from a man in his forties in good health and CMV-seropositive. The CDR3 runs from the conserved cysteine through the conserved F or W. The order of the fields is V gene, J gene, D gene, clone size, CDR3 protein, CDR3 DNA. A D gene is named only where the DNA matches it firmly. Clone size appears in some rows only: once, few, many, or a class for an expanded clone.

v_gene: TRBV5-6; j_gene: TRBJ2-7; d_gene: NA; abundance: NA; CDR3aa: CASSLAAGEQYF; CDR3nt: TGTGCCAGCAGCTTGGCCGCCGGGGAGCAGTACTTC
v_gene: TRBV19; j_gene: TRBJ1-6; d_gene: TRBD1; abundance: NA; CDR3aa: CASSIGGQANSPLHF; CDR3nt: TGTGCCAGTAGTATTGGGGGACAGGCCAATTCACCCCTCCACTTT
v_gene: TRBV18; j_gene: TRBJ2-7; d_gene: TRBD2; abundance: NA; CDR3aa: CASSPGGGAVAYEQYF; CDR3nt: TGTGCCAGCTCACCGGGCGGGGGGGCCGTTGCCTACGAGCAGTACTTC
v_gene: TRBV21-1; j_gene: TRBJ2-7; d_gene: NA; abundance: once; CDR3aa: CASRQNGLSYEQYF; CDR3nt: TGTGCCAGCAGACAAAATGGACTGTCCTACGAGCAGTACTTC
v_gene: TRBV21-1; j_gene: TRBJ1-4; d_gene: NA; abundance: few; CDR3aa: CASSDQLGGDEKLFF; CDR3nt: TGTGCCAGCTCAGATCAACTTGGAGGGGATGAAAAACTGTTTTTT
v_gene: TRBV12-5; j_gene: TRBJ2-2; d_gene: NA; abundance: NA; CDR3aa: CASGLDRHTGELFF; CDR3nt: TGTGCTAGTGGTTTGGACAGACACACCGGGGAGCTGTTTTTT
v_gene: TRBV9; j_gene: TRBJ2-1; d_gene: TRBD1; abundance: NA; CDR3aa: CASSPRTGGTYNEQFF; CDR3nt: TGTGCCAGCAGCCCACGGACAGGGGGTACCTACAATGAGCAGTTCTTC
v_gene: TRBV29-1; j_gene: TRBJ1-4; d_gene: NA; abundance: NA; CDR3aa: CSVAEGVNEKLFF; CDR3nt: TGCAGCGTTGCCGAGGGCGTTAATGAAAAACTGTTTTTT
v_gene: TRBV18; j_gene: TRBJ1-1; d_gene: NA; abundance: NA; CDR3aa: CASSPRRGLNTEAFF; CDR3nt: TGTGCCAGCTCACCACGGCGAGGCTTGAACACTGAAGCTTTCTTT
v_gene: TRBV7-9; j_gene: TRBJ1-5; d_gene: NA; abundance: NA; CDR3aa: CASSLARSNQPQHF; CDR3nt: TGTGCCAGCAGCTTAGCCAGGAGCAATCAGCCCCAGCATTTT
v_gene: TRBV18; j_gene: TRBJ1-1; d_gene: NA; abundance: NA; CDR3aa: CASSPTTGRATEAFF; CDR3nt: TGTGCCAGCTCACCAACTACAGGGAGAGCCACTGAAGCTTTCTTT
v_gene: TRBV5-6; j_gene: TRBJ2-5; d_gene: TRBD1; abundance: few; CDR3aa: CASSWRQGKETQYF; CDR3nt: TGTGCCAGCAGCTGGAGACAGGGAAAAGAGACCCAGTACTTC
v_gene: TRBV2; j_gene: TRBJ1-2; d_gene: NA; abundance: NA; CDR3aa: CASPGRRGGYTF; CDR3nt: TGTGCCAGCCCGGGCCGCCGAGGGGGCTACACCTTC
v_gene: TRBV10-3; j_gene: TRBJ2-3; d_gene: TRBD2; abundance: NA; CDR3aa: CATLAGDTDTQYF; CDR3nt: TGTGCCACCCTAGCGGGGGACACAGATACGCAGTATTTT
v_gene: TRBV7-3; j_gene: TRBJ2-3; d_gene: NA; abundance: NA; CDR3aa: CASREQGLGTDTQYF; CDR3nt: TGTGCCAGCAGAGAACAGGGTCTCGGCACAGATACGCAGTATTTT
v_gene: TRBV19; j_gene: TRBJ2-3; d_gene: NA; abundance: NA; CDR3aa: CASTAEGGGPYKAQYF; CDR3nt: TGTGCCAGTACCGCCGAGGGCGGGGGCCCCTATAAGGCGCAGTATTTT
v_gene: TRBV5-1; j_gene: TRBJ2-1; d_gene: NA; abundance: once; CDR3aa: CASRGGVAGPNEQFF; CDR3nt: TGCGCCAGCAGGGGGGGAGTAGCTGGGCCCAATGAGCAGTTCTTC
v_gene: TRBV9; j_gene: TRBJ2-3; d_gene: NA; abundance: once; CDR3aa: CASSRGERADTQYF; CDR3nt: TGTGCCAGCAGCCGCGGGGAAAGGGCAGATACGCAGTATTTT
v_gene: TRBV19; j_gene: TRBJ1-5; d_gene: NA; abundance: few; CDR3aa: CASSPDLDWGNQPQHF; CDR3nt: TGTGCCAGTAGTCCCGATCTCGACTGGGGCAATCAGCCCCAGCATTTT
v_gene: TRBV4-3; j_gene: TRBJ2-4; d_gene: NA; abundance: few; CDR3aa: CASSQEGIGSQYF; CDR3nt: TGCGCCAGCAGCCAAGAAGGAATTGGTAGCCAGTACTTC
v_gene: TRBV2; j_gene: TRBJ1-5; d_gene: TRBD1; abundance: NA; CDR3aa: CASSADRARVSNQPQHF; CDR3nt: TGTGCCAGCAGTGCCGACAGGGCGAGGGTTAGCAATCAGCCCCAGCATTTT
v_gene: TRBV7-8; j_gene: TRBJ2-3; d_gene: TRBD2; abundance: NA; CDR3aa: CASSSRPGREDTQYF; CDR3nt: TGTGCCAGCAGCTCCCGCCCGGGGAGGGAAGATACGCAGTATTTT
v_gene: TRBV19; j_gene: TRBJ1-5; d_gene: NA; abundance: NA; CDR3aa: CASSLRGYGEQPQHF; CDR3nt: TGTGCCAGTAGTTTAAGGGGTTATGGGGAACAGCCCCAGCATTTT
v_gene: TRBV4-2; j_gene: TRBJ1-2; d_gene: NA; abundance: NA; CDR3aa: CASGYGQSYGYTF; CDR3nt: TGTGCCAGCGGTTATGGACAGAGCTATGGCTACACCTTC
v_gene: TRBV2; j_gene: TRBJ1-4; d_gene: NA; abundance: NA; CDR3aa: CASSEREGGGEKLFF; CDR3nt: TGTGCCAGCAGTGAAAGGGAAGGGGGTGGTGAAAAACTGTTTTTT